The present TCR beta chain was sequenced within a study of blood T cell repertoires in COVID-19. This CDR3 is built from 16 residues. Germline V gene lookup returns CDR1 MNHEY and CDR2 SVGEGT. V lost 2 bases and J lost 9; bases outside the gene matches: 12. Generated by immunoSEQ multiplex PCR, the TCRdb table keeps only in-frame clones and is missing some. In the table there are some 44,000 clones, about 92% of which are singletons. The sequence derives from a human donor in a cohort sampled during active COVID-19. The genes are TRBV6-2 or TRBV6-3 and TRBJ2-1; TRBD1 aligns across 8 bases. The specimen was peripheral blood. This CDR3 is CASSYLRPGGPGEQFF. The CDR3 region has the DNA TGTGCCAGCAGTTACCTGAGGCCAGGGGGCCCGGGTGAGCAGTTCTTC.